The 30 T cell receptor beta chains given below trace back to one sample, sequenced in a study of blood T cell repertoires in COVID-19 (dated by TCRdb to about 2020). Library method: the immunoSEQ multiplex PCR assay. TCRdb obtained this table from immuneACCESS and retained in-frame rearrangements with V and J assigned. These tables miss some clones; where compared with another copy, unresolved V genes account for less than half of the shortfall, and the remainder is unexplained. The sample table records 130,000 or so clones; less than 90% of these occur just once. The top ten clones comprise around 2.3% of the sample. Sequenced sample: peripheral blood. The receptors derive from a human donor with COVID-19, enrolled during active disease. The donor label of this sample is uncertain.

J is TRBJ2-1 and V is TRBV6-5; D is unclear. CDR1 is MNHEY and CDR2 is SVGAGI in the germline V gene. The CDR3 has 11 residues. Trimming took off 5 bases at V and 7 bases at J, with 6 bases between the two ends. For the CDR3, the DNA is TGTGCCAGCAGTAGGAGAAATGAGCAGTTCTTC. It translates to CASSRRNEQFF.

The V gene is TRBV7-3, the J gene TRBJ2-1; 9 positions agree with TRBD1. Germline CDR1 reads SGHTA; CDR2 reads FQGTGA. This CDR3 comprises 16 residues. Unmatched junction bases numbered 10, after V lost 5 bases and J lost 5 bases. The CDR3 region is CASSPSGTGFDNEQFF. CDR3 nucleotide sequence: TGTGCCAGCAGCCCTTCCGGGACAGGGTTCGACAATGAGCAGTTCTTC. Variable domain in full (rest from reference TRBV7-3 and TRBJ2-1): GAGVSQTPSNKVTEKGKYVELRCDPISGHTALYWYRQSLGQGPEFLIYFQGTGAADDSGLPNDRFFAVRPEGSVSTLKIQRTERGDSAVYLCASSPSGTGFDNEQFFGPGTRLTVL.

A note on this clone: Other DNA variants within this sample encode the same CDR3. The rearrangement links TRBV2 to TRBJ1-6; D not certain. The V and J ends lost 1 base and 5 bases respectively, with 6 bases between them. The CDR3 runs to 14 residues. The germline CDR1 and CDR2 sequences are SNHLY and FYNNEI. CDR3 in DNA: TGTGCCAGCAGTGAAGGGAGGAATAATTCACCCCTCCACTTT. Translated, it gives CASSEGRNNSPLHF.

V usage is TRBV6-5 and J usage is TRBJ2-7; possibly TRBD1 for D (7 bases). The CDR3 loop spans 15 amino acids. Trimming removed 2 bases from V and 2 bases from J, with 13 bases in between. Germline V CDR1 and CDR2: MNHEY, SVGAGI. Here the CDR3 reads CASSYVQGGPYEQYF. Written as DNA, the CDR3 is TGTGCCAGCAGTTACGTCCAGGGGGGCCCCTACGAGCAGTACTTC.

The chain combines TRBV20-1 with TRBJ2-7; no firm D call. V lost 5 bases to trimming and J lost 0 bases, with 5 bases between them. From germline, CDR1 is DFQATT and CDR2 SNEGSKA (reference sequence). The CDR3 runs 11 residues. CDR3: CSAEDSYEQYF. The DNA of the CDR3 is TGCAGTGCTGAGGACTCCTACGAGCAGTACTTC.

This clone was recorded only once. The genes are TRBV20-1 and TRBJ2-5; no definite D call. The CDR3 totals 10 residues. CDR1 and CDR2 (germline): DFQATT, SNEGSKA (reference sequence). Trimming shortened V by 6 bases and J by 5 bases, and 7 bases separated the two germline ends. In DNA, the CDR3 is TGCAGTGCCCCCGGGGAGACCCAGTACTTC. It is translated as CSAPGETQYF.

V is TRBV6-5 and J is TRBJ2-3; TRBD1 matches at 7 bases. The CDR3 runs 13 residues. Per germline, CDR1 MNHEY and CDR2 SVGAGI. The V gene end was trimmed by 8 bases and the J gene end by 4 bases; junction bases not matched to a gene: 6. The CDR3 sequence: CASRDRGPDTQYF. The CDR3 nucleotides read TGTGCCAGCCGGGACAGAGGCCCAGATACGCAGTATTTT.

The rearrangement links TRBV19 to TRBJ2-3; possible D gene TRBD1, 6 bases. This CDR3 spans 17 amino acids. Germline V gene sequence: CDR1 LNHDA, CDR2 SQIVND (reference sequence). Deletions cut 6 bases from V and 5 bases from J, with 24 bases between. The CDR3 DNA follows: TGTGCCAGTAGCGCGATTGGGGCCGTGGGGGCTGTAGATACGCAGTATTTT. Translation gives CASSAIGAVGAVDTQYF. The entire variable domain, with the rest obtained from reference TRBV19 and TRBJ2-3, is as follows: DGGITQSPKYLFRKEGQNVTLSCEQNLNHDAMYWYRQDPGQGLRLIYYSQIVNDFQKGDIAEGYSVSREKKESFPLTVTSAQKNPTAFYLCASSAIGAVGAVDTQYFGPGTRLTVL.

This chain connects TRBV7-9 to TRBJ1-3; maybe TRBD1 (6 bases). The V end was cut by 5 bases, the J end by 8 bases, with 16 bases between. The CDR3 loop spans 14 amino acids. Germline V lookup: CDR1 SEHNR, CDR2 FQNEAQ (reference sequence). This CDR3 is CASSLRTEGHTIYF. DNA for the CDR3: TGTGCCAGCAGCCTGCGGACAGAAGGACACACCATATATTTT.

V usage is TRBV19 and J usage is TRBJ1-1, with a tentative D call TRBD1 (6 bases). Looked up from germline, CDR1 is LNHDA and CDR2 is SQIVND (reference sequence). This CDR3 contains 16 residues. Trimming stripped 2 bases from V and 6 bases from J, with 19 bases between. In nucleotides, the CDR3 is TGTGCCAGTAGTATAATGGGGCAGGGGCTGGGCGCTGAAGCTTTCTTT. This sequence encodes CASSIMGQGLGAEAFF. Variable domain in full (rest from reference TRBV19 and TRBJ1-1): DGGITQSPKYLFRKEGQNVTLSCEQNLNHDAMYWYRQDPGQGLRLIYYSQIVNDFQKGDIAEGYSVSREKKESFPLTVTSAQKNPTAFYLCASSIMGQGLGAEAFFGQGTRLTVV.

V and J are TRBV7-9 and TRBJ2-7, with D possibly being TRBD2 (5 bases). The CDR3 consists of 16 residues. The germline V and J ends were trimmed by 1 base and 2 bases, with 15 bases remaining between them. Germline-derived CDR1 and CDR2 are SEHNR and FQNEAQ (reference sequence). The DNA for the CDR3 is TGTGCCAGCAGCTTAGATAAGAGCGGAGGCGCCTACGAGCAGTACTTC. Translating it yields CASSLDKSGGAYEQYF.

CDR3 amino acids: CASRRDNSNQPQHF. The CDR3 nucleotides read TGTGCCAGCCGCCGGGACAACAGCAATCAGCCCCAGCATTTT. V and J are TRBV2 and TRBJ1-5, with D perhaps matching TRBD1 (6 bases). Germline CDR1 is SNHLY and CDR2 is FYNNEI. Trimming pared 8 bases from V and 1 base from J, leaving 12 bases between. The CDR3 consists of 14 residues. Together with reference TRBV2 and TRBJ1-5, the CDR3 gives the full variable domain: EPEVTQTPSHQVTQMGQEVILRCVPISNHLYFYWYRQILGQKVEFLVSFYNNEISEKSEIFDDQFSVERPDGSNFTLKIRSTKLEDSAMYFCASRRDNSNQPQHFGDGTRLSIL.

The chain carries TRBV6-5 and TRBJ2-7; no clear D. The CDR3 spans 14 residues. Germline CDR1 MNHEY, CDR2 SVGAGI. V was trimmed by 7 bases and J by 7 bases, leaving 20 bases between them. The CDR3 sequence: CASNLDPAVLEQYF. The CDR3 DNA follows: TGTGCCAGCAACCTCGACCCGGCGGTGTTAGAGCAGTACTTC.

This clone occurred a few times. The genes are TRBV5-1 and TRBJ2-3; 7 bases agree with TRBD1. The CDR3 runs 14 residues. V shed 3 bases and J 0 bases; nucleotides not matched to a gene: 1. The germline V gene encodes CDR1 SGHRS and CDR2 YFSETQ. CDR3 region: CASSSGQSTDTQYF. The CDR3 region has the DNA TGCGCCAGCAGCTCGGGACAGAGCACAGATACGCAGTATTTT.

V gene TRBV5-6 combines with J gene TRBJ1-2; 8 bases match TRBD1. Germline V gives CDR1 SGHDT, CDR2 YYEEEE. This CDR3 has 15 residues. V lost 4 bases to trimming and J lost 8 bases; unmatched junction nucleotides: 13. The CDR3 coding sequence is TGTGCCAGCAGCCAGGGACAGGAACTCGTTCGAGGCTACACCTTC. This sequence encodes CASSQGQELVRGYTF.

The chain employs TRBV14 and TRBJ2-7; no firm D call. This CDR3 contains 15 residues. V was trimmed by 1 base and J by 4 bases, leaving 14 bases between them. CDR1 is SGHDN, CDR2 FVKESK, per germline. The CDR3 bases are TGTGCCAGCAGCCAAGGTGCGGCTCCTCAGTACGAGCAGTACTTC. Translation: CASSQGAAPQYEQYF.

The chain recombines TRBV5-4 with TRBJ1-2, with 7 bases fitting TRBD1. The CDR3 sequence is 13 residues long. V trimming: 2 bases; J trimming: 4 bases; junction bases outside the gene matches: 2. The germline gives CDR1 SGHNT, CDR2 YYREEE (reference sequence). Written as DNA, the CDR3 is TGTGCCAGCAGCTTCCAGGGGGGCTATGGCTACACCTTC. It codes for CASSFQGGYGYTF.

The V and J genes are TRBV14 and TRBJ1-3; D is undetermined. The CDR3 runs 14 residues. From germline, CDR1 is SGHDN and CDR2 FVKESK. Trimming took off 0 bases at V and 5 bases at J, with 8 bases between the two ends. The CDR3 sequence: CASSQDAYRNTIYF. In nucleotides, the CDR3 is TGTGCCAGCAGCCAAGATGCCTATAGAAACACCATATATTTT.

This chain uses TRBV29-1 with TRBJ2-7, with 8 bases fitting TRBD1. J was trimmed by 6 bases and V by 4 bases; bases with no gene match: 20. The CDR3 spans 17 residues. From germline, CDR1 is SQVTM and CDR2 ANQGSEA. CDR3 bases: TGCAGCGTTGCCACTGTTGGACAGGGAGCCCTTTACTCCGAGCAGTACTTC. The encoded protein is CSVATVGQGALYSEQYF.

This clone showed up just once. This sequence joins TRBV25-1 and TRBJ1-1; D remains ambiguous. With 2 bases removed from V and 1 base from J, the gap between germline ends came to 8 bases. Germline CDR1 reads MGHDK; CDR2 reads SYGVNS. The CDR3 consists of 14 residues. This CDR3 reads CASSERGGNTEAFF. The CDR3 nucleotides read TGTGCCAGCAGTGAACGAGGAGGGAACACTGAAGCTTTCTTT.

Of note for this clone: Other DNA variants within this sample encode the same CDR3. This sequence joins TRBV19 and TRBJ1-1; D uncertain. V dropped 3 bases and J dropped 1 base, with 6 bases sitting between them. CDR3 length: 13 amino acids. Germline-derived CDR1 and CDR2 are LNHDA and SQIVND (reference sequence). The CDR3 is CASSISQNTEAFF. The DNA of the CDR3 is TGTGCCAGTAGTATTAGCCAGAACACTGAAGCTTTCTTT.

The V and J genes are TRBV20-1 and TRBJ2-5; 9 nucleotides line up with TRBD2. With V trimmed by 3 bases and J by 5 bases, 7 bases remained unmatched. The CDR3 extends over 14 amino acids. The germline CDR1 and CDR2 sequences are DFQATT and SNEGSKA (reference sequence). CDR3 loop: CSASGGGAEETQYF. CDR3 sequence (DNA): TGCAGTGCTAGTGGCGGGGGGGCCGAGGAGACCCAGTACTTC.

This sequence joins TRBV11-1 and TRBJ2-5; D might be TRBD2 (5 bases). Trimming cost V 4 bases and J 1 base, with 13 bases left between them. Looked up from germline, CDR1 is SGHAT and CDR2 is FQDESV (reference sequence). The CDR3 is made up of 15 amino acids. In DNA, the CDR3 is TGTGCCAGCAGCTGGACTTTGGACTTCCAAGAGACCCAGTACTTC. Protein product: CASSWTLDFQETQYF.

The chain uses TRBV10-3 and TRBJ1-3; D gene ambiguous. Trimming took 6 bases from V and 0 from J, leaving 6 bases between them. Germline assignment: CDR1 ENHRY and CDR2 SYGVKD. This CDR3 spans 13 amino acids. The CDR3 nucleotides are TGTGCCATCAGATGGAGCTCTGGAAACACCATATATTTT. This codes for CAIRWSSGNTIYF.

Here the CDR3 reads CASPPTPGLMSFF. The CDR3 coding sequence is TGTGCCAGCCCGCCCACCCCGGGACTTATGTCTTTCTTT. The chain employs TRBV2 and TRBJ1-1; possibly TRBD1 for D (5 bases). CDR3 size: 13 residues. Trimming removed 8 bases at V and 12 bases at J, with 22 bases between. Germline V lookup: CDR1 SNHLY, CDR2 FYNNEI.

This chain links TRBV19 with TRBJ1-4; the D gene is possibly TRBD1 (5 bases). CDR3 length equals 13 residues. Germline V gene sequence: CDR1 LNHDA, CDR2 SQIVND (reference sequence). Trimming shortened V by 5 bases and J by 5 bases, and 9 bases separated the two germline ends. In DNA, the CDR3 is TGTGCCAGTAGTTGGGGCTTCAATGAAAAACTGTTTTTT. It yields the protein CASSWGFNEKLFF.

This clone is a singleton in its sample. In nucleotides, the CDR3 is TGTGCCAGCAGTTACGAGGGAGAGGGTGGCTACACCTTC. Translation gives CASSYEGEGGYTF. The V call is TRBV6-5, the J call TRBJ1-2; no definite D call. The germline V and J ends were trimmed by 2 bases and 7 bases, with 11 bases remaining between them. Germline CDR1 reads MNHEY; CDR2 reads SVGAGI. This CDR3 has 13 amino acids.

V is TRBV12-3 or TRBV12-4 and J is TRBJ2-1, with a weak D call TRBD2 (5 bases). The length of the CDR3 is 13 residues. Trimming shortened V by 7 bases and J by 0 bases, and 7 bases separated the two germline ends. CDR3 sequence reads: CASNRGSYNEQFF. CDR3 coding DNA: TGTGCCAGCAATCGGGGCTCCTACAATGAGCAGTTCTTC.

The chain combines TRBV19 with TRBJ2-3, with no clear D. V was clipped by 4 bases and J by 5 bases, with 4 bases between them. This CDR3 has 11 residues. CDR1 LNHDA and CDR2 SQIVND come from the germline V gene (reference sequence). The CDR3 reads CASSRLDTQYF. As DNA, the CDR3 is TGTGCCAGTAGTAGACTAGATACGCAGTATTTT.

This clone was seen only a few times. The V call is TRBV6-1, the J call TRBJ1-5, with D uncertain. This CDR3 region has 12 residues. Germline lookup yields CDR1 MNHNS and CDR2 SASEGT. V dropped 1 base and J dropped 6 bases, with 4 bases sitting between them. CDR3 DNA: TGTGCCAGCAGTGAAGTCGGTCAGCCCCAGCATTTT. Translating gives CASSEVGQPQHF.